This T cell receptor beta chain was recovered during a study of blood T cell repertoires in COVID-19. Study processing details: Quantification of nucleated cells was approximated via reference gene primer amplification. Sequencing used immunoSEQ multiplex PCR; TCRdb keeps in-frame clones, though not all of them. V, J and clone size reflect that table, while D and trimming were determined from the DNA. The sample comprises 23,000 or so clones, approximately 91% of which are singletons, and approximately 29% rests with the top ten. The CDR3 spans 17 residues. Germline V CDR1 and CDR2: SGHDN, FVKESK. The V and J ends lost 1 base and 3 bases respectively, with 18 bases between them.

This sequence joins TRBV14 and TRBJ2-5; TRBD1 might be the D (5 bases). Sequenced: peripheral blood. The receptor comes from a woman between 70 and 85 years old with active COVID-19. The DNA of the CDR3 is TGTGCCAGCAGCCAAGTTGGTTCCAGGGCAGGGAAAGAGACCCAGTACTTC. It encodes CASSQVGSRAGKETQYF. The full variable domain, rest sourced from reference TRBV14 and TRBJ2-5, is EAGVTQFPSHSVIEKGQTVTLRCDPISGHDNLYWYRRVMGKEIKFLLHFVKESKQDESGMPNNRFLAERTGGTYSTLKVQPAELEDSGVYFCASSQVGSRAGKETQYFGPGTRLLVL.